A single TCR beta chain is shown here with its context. What it binds is not known. The protocol was immunoSEQ multiplex PCR, while the TCRdb copy is restricted to in-frame clones and leaves out a portion. Altogether about 33,000 clones are present, roughly 84% being singletons, with the ten largest covering more than 10%. V trimming: 2 bases; J trimming: 5 bases; junction bases outside the gene matches: 10. Germline lookup yields CDR1 SGHRS and CDR2 YFSETQ. This CDR3 has 16 amino acids. Samples of blood were obtained at baseline, on cycle 4 day 1, and on cycle 7 day 1. This entry comes from a study of OX40 agonist ivuxolimab in advanced cancers. Study-wide context: Melanoma, hepatocellular carcinoma, head and neck or renal cell cancer occurred in dose-escalation patients. The dose-escalation cohort was about 80% male, with a mean age of about 58 years, ranging about 23 to 90. Broader study findings: The CD4+ and CD8+ T cells in the blood had expanded clonally by week 6 at 0.1 to 3.0 mg/kg.

This clonotype was obtained from an adult with an advanced solid tumor such as melanoma, head and neck, liver or kidney cancer. Sample: CD4+ or CD8+ T cells sorted from blood, taken in a trial of the OX40 agonist ivuxolimab. The chain carries TRBV5-1 and TRBJ2-5, with 9 nucleotides matching TRBD1. The CDR3 DNA reads as TGCGCCAGCAGCTTTTCCCGGGACAGGGAGTTGGAGACCCAGTACTTC. This gives the protein CASSFSRDRELETQYF.